The 9 T cell receptor beta chains reported below all come from one sample, sequenced in a study of shared clonotypes between healthy human individuals. Repertoires were generated with immunoSEQ multiplex PCR, while TCRdb's copy carries only in-frame clones and drops some. Of about a million clones in the sample, around three quarters were seen once. The sample taken for sequencing was memory CD4+ T cells from PBMCs. Subset described: CD45RA-negative fraction. The receptors stem from a man aged 18-30 years in good health. Some clones in this sample may be carry-over from other donors' samples.

In the case of this clone: This CDR3 is also generated by other DNA sequences in the sample. The rearrangement joins TRBV5-1 to TRBJ2-5; 8 bases are a match to TRBD1. The CDR3 runs 14 residues. Per germline, CDR1 SGHRS and CDR2 YFSETQ. The junction had 3 bases not matched to a gene; V was cut back by 4 bases and J by 1 base. The CDR3 sequence is CASSVTGVQETQYF. The CDR3 DNA sequence: TGCGCCAGCAGCGTGACAGGGGTCCAAGAGACCCAGTACTTC.

The CDR3 sequence is CASSPPPLSYEQYF. CDR3 DNA: TGTGCCAGCAGTCCCCCCCCACTGTCCTACGAGCAGTACTTC. The V and J genes are TRBV28 and TRBJ2-7, with D uncertain. CDR1 and CDR2 (germline): MDHEN, SYDVKM. The V gene lost 5 bases and the J gene lost 1 base, with 12 bases spanning the gap. The CDR3 is 14 amino acids.

The chain couples TRBV5-1 to TRBJ2-5; 7 nucleotides agree with TRBD1. The germline CDR1 and CDR2 sequences are SGHRS and YFSETQ. With V trimmed by 7 bases and J by 1 base, 10 bases remained unmatched. CDR3 length: 15 amino acids. The CDR3 nucleotides are TGCGCCAGCGGACCGACAGGGACACCCCAAGAGACCCAGTACTTC. Amino acid sequence: CASGPTGTPQETQYF.

This chain connects TRBV10-1 to TRBJ1-1; D is unresolved. Between the trimmed V and J ends, which lost 6 bases and 2 bases, there was a span of 10 bases. CDR3 size: 13 residues. From germline, CDR1 is WNHNN and CDR2 SYGVQD (reference sequence). Here the CDR3 reads CASSVRINTEAFF. CDR3 bases: TGCGCCAGCAGCGTGAGGATCAACACTGAAGCTTTCTTT.

This rearrangement joins TRBV5-5 to TRBJ2-3; TRBD2 matches 10 bases. CDR3 length equals 16 residues. The ends lost 4 bases at V and 0 bases at J; junction bases unmatched: 5. CDR1 and CDR2 from the germline V gene are SGHKS and YYEKEE (reference sequence). DNA of the CDR3: TGTGCCAGCAGCGAACTAGCGGGGATGAGCACAGATACGCAGTATTTT. Translating it yields CASSELAGMSTDTQYF.

CDR3: CASSVEGRGTEAFF. In DNA, the CDR3 is TGTGCCAGCAGCGTAGAGGGGCGGGGCACTGAAGCTTTCTTT. The chain joins TRBV9 to TRBJ1-1; D is perhaps TRBD1 (5 bases). V was shortened by 0 bases and J by 4 bases, with 10 bases between the two germline ends. Per the germline V gene, CDR1 is SGDLS and CDR2 is YYNGEE. The CDR3 has 14 residues.

This clone was counted a few times. In nucleotides, the CDR3 is TGTGCCAGCAGCTTGCGGTGGCAGAACACTGAAGCTTTCTTT. Residues: CASSLRWQNTEAFF. The rearrangement links TRBV5-5 to TRBJ1-1; D is ambiguous. The CDR3 is made up of 14 amino acids. Deletions cut 1 base from V and 1 base from J, with 8 bases between. Germline CDR1 is SGHKS and CDR2 is YYEKEE (reference sequence).

This sequence joins TRBV15 and TRBJ1-4; no clear D. CDR1 and CDR2 (germline): LNHNV, YYDKDF (reference sequence). The CDR3 length is 14 residues. The V and J ends lost 1 base and 0 bases respectively, with 3 bases between them. DNA for the CDR3: TGTGCCACCAGCAGAGCATCAACTAATGAAAAACTGTTTTTT. Its translation: CATSRASTNEKLFF.

This chain uses TRBV5-1 with TRBJ2-3; TRBD2 is a possible D gene (5 bases). This CDR3 region has 14 residues. The V gene's germline CDR1 is SGHRS and CDR2 YFSETQ. Between the trimmed V and J ends, which lost 4 bases and 2 bases, there was a span of 11 bases. CDR3 in amino acids: CASSTWETTDTQYF. CDR3 coding DNA: TGCGCCAGCAGCACCTGGGAGACCACAGATACGCAGTATTTT.